This TCR beta chain came from a study of cytomegalovirus exposure and HLA in healthy donors. Primers for the PCR totalled 60 Vbeta and 13 Jbeta. TCRdb's table, derived via immunoSEQ multiplex PCR, lists solely in-frame clones and lacks some. Among more than 90,000 clones listed, approximately 85% were seen once. The sequence was collected from a young man in good health and CMV-seronegative. Sequenced: PBMCs.

DNA for the CDR3: TGTGCCAGCAGCTTAGAGCCCAGGGGAACCGGGGAGCTGTTTTTT. This encodes CASSLEPRGTGELFF. The chain has TRBV11-2 and TRBJ2-2, with D possibly matching TRBD1 (6 bases). The V end was cut by 0 bases, the J end by 5 bases, with 10 bases between. The germline V gene has CDR1 SGHAT and CDR2 FQNNGV. The CDR3 is made up of 15 amino acids.